This entry lists 19 T cell receptor beta chains sequenced from one sample in a study of shared clonotypes between healthy human individuals. CD8 cells classed as naive were CD45RO-negative and positively selected for CCR7, excluding terminally differentiated effector memory CD45RA+ cells. Sequencing used immunoSEQ multiplex PCR; TCRdb keeps in-frame clones, though not all of them. The sample lists about 1,900,000 clones; less than 95% were seen once. The specimen was naive CD8+ T cells sorted from blood. These receptors were collected from a man aged 18 to 30 in good health.

The chain recombines TRBV27 with TRBJ2-3; D is undetermined. V lost 0 bases and J 6 bases, leaving 25 bases between the germline ends. This CDR3 spans 19 amino acids. Germline assignment: CDR1 MNHEY and CDR2 SMNVEV (reference sequence). In nucleotides, the CDR3 is TGTGCCAGCAGTTTATCCTCCCCTCCATGGGGTAGTACATACGATACGCAGTATTTT. Its protein product is CASSLSSPPWGSTYDTQYF.

This clone is a singleton in its sample. The rearrangement links TRBV4-1 to TRBJ1-5; D may be TRBD1 (6 bases). Per germline, CDR1 MGHRA and CDR2 YSYEKL. The CDR3 contains 16 residues. V dropped 2 bases and J dropped 0 bases, with 11 bases sitting between them. The CDR3 sequence: CASSQHQGTSNQPQHF. For the CDR3, the DNA is TGCGCCAGCAGCCAACATCAGGGGACTAGCAATCAGCCCCAGCATTTT.

V is TRBV6-1 and J is TRBJ2-7; 9 bases agree with TRBD1. The germline CDR1 and CDR2 sequences are MNHNS and SASEGT. The CDR3 contains 16 residues. V was clipped by 2 bases and J by 3 bases; unmatched bases: 8. The CDR3 nucleotides are TGTGCCAGCAGTGAATTCGTTACAGGGGGCTTCTACGAGCAGTACTTC. Amino acids: CASSEFVTGGFYEQYF.

This clone was recorded only once. This rearrangement joins TRBV6-1 to TRBJ2-1; 8 bases map to TRBD2. Per the germline V gene, CDR1 is MNHNS and CDR2 is SASEGT. V was clipped by 2 bases and J by 2 bases; unmatched bases: 5. The CDR3 contains 16 residues. As DNA, the CDR3 is TGTGCCAGCAGTGAAATCAGCGGGGGACCCTACAATGAGCAGTTCTTC. As protein: CASSEISGGPYNEQFF.

This clone has only one observation. This rearrangement joins TRBV30 to TRBJ2-7, with D perhaps matching TRBD1 or TRBD2 (7 bases each). This CDR3 spans 13 amino acids. Germline values: CDR1 GTSNPN, CDR2 SVGIG (reference sequence). The V and J ends lost 5 bases and 4 bases respectively, with 15 bases between them. CDR3 region: CAWAGGGQYEQYF. DNA of the CDR3: TGTGCCTGGGCAGGCGGGGGACAGTACGAGCAGTACTTC.

This chain links TRBV6-1 with TRBJ1-1, with D uncertain. CDR3 length: 14 residues. Trimming removed 3 bases from V and 1 base from J, with 9 bases in between. In germline, CDR1 is MNHNS, CDR2 SASEGT. CDR3 coding DNA: TGTGCCAGCAGTGATGGGCCGACGAACACTGAAGCTTTCTTT. Translation: CASSDGPTNTEAFF.

On this clone itself: Within the sample, other DNA sequences also encode this same CDR3. The V and J genes are TRBV6-5 and TRBJ2-7, with D possibly TRBD2 on 6 matching bases. Germline loops: CDR1 MNHEY, CDR2 SVGAGI. The CDR3 is 13 amino acids. Trimming pared 3 bases from V and 1 base from J, leaving 7 bases between. The CDR3 is CASSYRESYEQYF. In nucleotides, the CDR3 is TGTGCCAGCAGTTATCGGGAGTCCTACGAGCAGTACTTC.

This CDR3 reads CASSPLGGDEQYF. CDR3 DNA sequence: TGTGCCAGCAGCCCCCTCGGGGGCGACGAGCAGTACTTC. The chain joins TRBV7-9 to TRBJ2-7, with D perhaps matching TRBD1 or TRBD2 (6 bases each). The ends were cut back, 5 bases at V and 5 bases at J, with 13 bases in the middle. This CDR3 is 13 amino acids long. The germline gives CDR1 SEHNR, CDR2 FQNEAQ (reference sequence).

The gene calls are TRBV6-1 and TRBJ2-7; 9 bases map to TRBD1. The CDR3 length is 14 residues. CDR1 and CDR2 from the germline V gene are MNHNS and SASEGT. Losses at the gene ends were 8 bases for V and 0 bases for J; bases not matched to a gene: 5. The CDR3 DNA reads as TGTGCCAGCCTGGGGACAGGGTCCTCCTACGAGCAGTACTTC. It encodes CASLGTGSSYEQYF.

V and J are TRBV30 and TRBJ2-6, with 10 bases identical to TRBD1. The CDR3 spans 14 residues. V trimming: 5 bases; J trimming: 2 bases; junction bases outside the gene matches: 0. Germline values: CDR1 GTSNPN, CDR2 SVGIG (reference sequence). The CDR3 DNA follows: TGTGCCTGGGGACAGGGGGCTGGGGCCAACGTCCTGACTTTC. This sequence encodes CAWGQGAGANVLTF. Full variable domain (outside the CDR3, taken from reference TRBV30 and TRBJ2-6): SQTIHQWPATLVQPVGSPLSLECTVEGTSNPNLYWYRQAAGRGLQLLFYSVGIGQISSEVPQNLSASRPQDRQFILSSKKLLLSDSGFYLCAWGQGAGANVLTFGAGSRLTVL.

The gene calls are TRBV2 and TRBJ1-6; D not resolved. Germline values: CDR1 SNHLY, CDR2 FYNNEI. The length of the CDR3 is 15 residues. V lost 4 bases and J lost 8, with 15 bases in between. CDR3 residues: CASSGGKGIDSPLHF. CDR3 nucleotide sequence: TGTGCCAGCAGTGGAGGGAAAGGGATTGATTCACCCCTCCACTTT. Using reference TRBV2 and TRBJ1-6 for the parts outside the CDR3, the full variable domain is EPEVTQTPSHQVTQMGQEVILRCVPISNHLYFYWYRQILGQKVEFLVSFYNNEISEKSEIFDDQFSVERPDGSNFTLKIRSTKLEDSAMYFCASSGGKGIDSPLHFGNGTRLTVT.

This rearrangement joins TRBV30 to TRBJ2-2, with TRBD1 matching 8 bases. The CDR3 consists of 15 residues. The V gene's germline CDR1 is GTSNPN and CDR2 SVGIG (reference sequence). V was pared by 2 bases and J by 0 bases, with 2 bases of the junction left unmatched. CDR3: CAWSSGQANTGELFF. Here the CDR3 DNA reads TGTGCCTGGAGTTCGGGACAGGCGAACACCGGGGAGCTGTTTTTT.

This clone was detected only once. Other nucleotide sequences from this sample produce the same CDR3. The CDR3 reads CASSPGTYEQYF. CDR3 nucleotide sequence: TGTGCCAGCAGCCCCGGGACCTACGAGCAGTACTTC. The chain links TRBV5-5 to TRBJ2-7, with TRBD2 as a possible D gene (5 bases). Trimming pared 4 bases from V and 2 bases from J, leaving 7 bases between. Germline CDR1 is SGHKS and CDR2 is YYEKEE (reference sequence). The CDR3 is 12 residues long.

With respect to this clone: Other nucleotide sequences in the sample specify the same CDR3. The rearrangement joins TRBV7-6 to TRBJ1-6; TRBD1 is a possible D gene (6 bases). The CDR3 contains 14 residues. V lost 1 base and J lost 6, with 7 bases in between. Germline V lookup: CDR1 SGHVS, CDR2 FNYEAQ. The chain's CDR3 is CASSLGGGNSPLHF. The CDR3 DNA reads as TGTGCCAGCAGCTTAGGAGGGGGTAATTCACCCCTCCACTTT.

In the case of this clone: Other DNA sequences in the sample encode the same CDR3. V gene TRBV6-5 combines with J gene TRBJ2-6; the D is unclear. Trimming stripped 6 bases from V and 0 bases from J, with 6 bases between. Germline V gives CDR1 MNHEY, CDR2 SVGAGI. The CDR3 contains 14 residues. The CDR3 sequence is CASSSGSGANVLTF. In DNA form, the CDR3 reads TGTGCCAGCAGCTCAGGCTCTGGGGCCAACGTCCTGACTTTC.

This sequence joins TRBV5-1 and TRBJ2-1; 7 bases agree with TRBD2. The CDR3 contains 14 residues. Germline-derived CDR1 and CDR2 are SGHRS and YFSETQ. The trim removed 0 bases at V and 5 bases at J, leaving 2 bases unmatched. The CDR3 region has the DNA TGCGCCAGCAGCTTGGGACGGGGGGACAATGAGCAGTTCTTC. Translating gives CASSLGRGDNEQFF.

Only one count was recorded for this clone. The chain has TRBV6-5 and TRBJ2-1; D is possibly TRBD2 (5 bases). Trimming took off 6 bases at V and 9 bases at J, with 15 bases between the two ends. The CDR3 sequence is 13 residues long. Germline values: CDR1 MNHEY, CDR2 SVGAGI. The CDR3 region is CASSQFSVREQFF. CDR3 DNA sequence: TGTGCCAGCAGCCAGTTTAGCGTCCGTGAGCAGTTCTTC.

V and J are TRBV7-9 and TRBJ2-5; 7 bases match TRBD1. Germline V gives CDR1 SEHNR, CDR2 FQNEAQ (reference sequence). The CDR3 has 16 amino acids. With 5 bases clipped from V and 5 bases from J, the junction kept 14 bases outside the gene matches. The CDR3 sequence: CASSGSYGQAGETQYF. As DNA, the CDR3 is TGTGCCAGCAGCGGCTCGTATGGACAGGCTGGGGAGACCCAGTACTTC.

The CDR3 nucleotides read TGTGCCAGTGCTTCAGGGGGCGGGTACGAGCAGTACTTC. Amino acid sequence: CASASGGGYEQYF. The chain links TRBV19 to TRBJ2-7; 8 positions match TRBD1. The CDR3 length is 13 residues. Germline-derived CDR1 and CDR2 are LNHDA and SQIVND (reference sequence). The J segment lost 4 bases and the V segment lost 8 bases, leaving 7 bases of the junction unmatched. Combining the CDR3 with reference TRBV19 and TRBJ2-7 gives the whole variable domain DGGITQSPKYLFRKEGQNVTLSCEQNLNHDAMYWYRQDPGQGLRLIYYSQIVNDFQKGDIAEGYSVSREKKESFPLTVTSAQKNPTAFYLCASASGGGYEQYFGPGTRLTVT.